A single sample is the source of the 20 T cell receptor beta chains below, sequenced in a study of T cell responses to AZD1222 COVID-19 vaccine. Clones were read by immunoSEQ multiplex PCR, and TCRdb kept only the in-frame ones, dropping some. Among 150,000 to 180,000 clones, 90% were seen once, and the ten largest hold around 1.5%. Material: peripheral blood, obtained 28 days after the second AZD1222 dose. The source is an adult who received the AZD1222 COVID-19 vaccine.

The CDR3 nucleotides read TGTGCCTGCTCCAAAGGGTTTGGTCAGCCCCAGCATTTT. Translation gives CACSKGFGQPQHF. The chain couples TRBV30 to TRBJ1-5; no clear D gene. The V end lost 6 bases, the J end lost 6 bases, and 15 bases lay between the germline ends. The CDR3 runs 13 residues. Germline V gene data show CDR1 as GTSNPN and CDR2 as SVGIG (reference sequence).

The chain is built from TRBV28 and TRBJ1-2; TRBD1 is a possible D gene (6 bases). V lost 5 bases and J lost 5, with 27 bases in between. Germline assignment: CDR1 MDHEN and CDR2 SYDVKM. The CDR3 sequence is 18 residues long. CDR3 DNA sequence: TGTGCCAGCAGTAACCTGGACAGCCCGACGTTGTCGGCTTATGGCTACACCTTC. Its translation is CASSNLDSPTLSAYGYTF.

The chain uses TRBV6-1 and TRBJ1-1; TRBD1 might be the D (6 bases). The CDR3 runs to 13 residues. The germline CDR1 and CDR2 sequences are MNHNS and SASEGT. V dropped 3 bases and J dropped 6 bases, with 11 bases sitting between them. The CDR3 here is CASSDANRAEAFF. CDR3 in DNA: TGTGCCAGCAGTGACGCGAACAGGGCTGAAGCTTTCTTT.

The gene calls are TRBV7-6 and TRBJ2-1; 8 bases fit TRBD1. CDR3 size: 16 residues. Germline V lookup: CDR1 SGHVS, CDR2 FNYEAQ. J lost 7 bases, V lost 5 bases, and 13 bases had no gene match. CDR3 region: CASSHGPGQGQNEQFF. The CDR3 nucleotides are TGTGCCAGCAGCCACGGCCCTGGACAGGGCCAAAATGAGCAGTTCTTC.

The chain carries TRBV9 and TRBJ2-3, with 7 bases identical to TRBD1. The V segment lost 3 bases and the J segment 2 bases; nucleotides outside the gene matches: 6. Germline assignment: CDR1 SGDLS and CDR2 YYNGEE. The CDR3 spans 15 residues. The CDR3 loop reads CASSAGTDATDTQYF. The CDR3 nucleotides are TGTGCCAGCAGCGCCGGGACAGACGCCACAGATACGCAGTATTTT.

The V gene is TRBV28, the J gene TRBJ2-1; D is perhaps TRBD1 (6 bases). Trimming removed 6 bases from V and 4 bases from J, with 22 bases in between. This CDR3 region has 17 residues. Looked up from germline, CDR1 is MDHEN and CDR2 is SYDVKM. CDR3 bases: TGTGCCAGCAGGGGGGCTGTAGGGGGAGTGTTATACAATGAGCAGTTCTTC. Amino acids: CASRGAVGGVLYNEQFF.

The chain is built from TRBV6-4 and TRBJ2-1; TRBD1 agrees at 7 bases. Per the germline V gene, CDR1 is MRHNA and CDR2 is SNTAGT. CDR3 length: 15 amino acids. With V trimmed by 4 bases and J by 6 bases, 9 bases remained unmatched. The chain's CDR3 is CASSASGQAVNEQFF. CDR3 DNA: TGTGCCAGCAGTGCATCCGGACAGGCGGTCAATGAGCAGTTCTTC.

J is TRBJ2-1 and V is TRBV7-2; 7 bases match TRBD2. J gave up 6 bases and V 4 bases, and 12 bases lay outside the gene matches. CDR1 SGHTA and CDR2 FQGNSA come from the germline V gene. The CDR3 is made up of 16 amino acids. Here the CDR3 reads CASSSPTSSLLNEQFF. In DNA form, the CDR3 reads TGTGCCAGCAGCTCCCCGACTAGCTCCCTCCTCAATGAGCAGTTCTTC.

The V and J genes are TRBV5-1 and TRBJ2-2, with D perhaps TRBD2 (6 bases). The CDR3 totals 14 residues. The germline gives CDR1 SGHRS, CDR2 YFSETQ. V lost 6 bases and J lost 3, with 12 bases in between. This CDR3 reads CASTLGEDTGELFF. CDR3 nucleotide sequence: TGCGCCAGCACGTTAGGGGAGGACACCGGGGAGCTGTTTTTT. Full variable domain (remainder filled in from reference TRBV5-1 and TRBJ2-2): KAGVTQTPRYLIKTRGQQVTLSCSPISGHRSVSWYQQTPGQGLQFLFEYFSETQRNKGNFPGRFSGRQFSNSRSEMNVSTLELGDSALYLCASTLGEDTGELFFGEGSRLTVL.

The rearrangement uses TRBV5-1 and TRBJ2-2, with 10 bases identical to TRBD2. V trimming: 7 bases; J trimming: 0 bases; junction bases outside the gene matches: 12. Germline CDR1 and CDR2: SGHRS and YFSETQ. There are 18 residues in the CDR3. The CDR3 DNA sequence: TGCGCCAGCGACCCTTTCGGACTAGCGGTTTCGAACACCGGGGAGCTGTTTTTT. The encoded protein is CASDPFGLAVSNTGELFF.

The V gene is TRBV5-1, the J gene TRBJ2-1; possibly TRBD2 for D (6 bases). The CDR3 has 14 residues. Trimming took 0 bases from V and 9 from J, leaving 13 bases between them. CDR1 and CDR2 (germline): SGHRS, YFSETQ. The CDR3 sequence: CASSLGGDRVEQFF. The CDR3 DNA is TGCGCCAGCAGCTTGGGGGGGGACCGAGTTGAGCAGTTCTTC.

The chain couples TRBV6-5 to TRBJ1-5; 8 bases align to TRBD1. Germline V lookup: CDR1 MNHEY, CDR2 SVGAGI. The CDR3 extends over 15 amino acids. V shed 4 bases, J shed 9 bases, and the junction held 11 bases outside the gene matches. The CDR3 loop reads CASSSYRDRSLPQHF. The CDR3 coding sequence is TGTGCCAGCAGTTCCTACCGGGACAGGAGTTTGCCCCAGCATTTT.

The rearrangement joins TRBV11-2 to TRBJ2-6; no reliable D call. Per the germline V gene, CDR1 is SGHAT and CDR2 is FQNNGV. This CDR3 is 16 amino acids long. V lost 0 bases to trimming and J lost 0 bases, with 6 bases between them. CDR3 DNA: TGTGCCAGCAGCTTAGAGGTCAGCTCTGGGGCCAACGTCCTGACTTTC. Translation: CASSLEVSSGANVLTF. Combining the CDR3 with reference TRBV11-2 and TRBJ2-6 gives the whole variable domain EAGVAQSPRYKIIEKRQSVAFWCNPISGHATLYWYQQILGQGPKLLIQFQNNGVVDDSQLPKDRFSAERLKGVDSTLKIQPAKLEDSAVYLCASSLEVSSGANVLTFGAGSRLTVL.

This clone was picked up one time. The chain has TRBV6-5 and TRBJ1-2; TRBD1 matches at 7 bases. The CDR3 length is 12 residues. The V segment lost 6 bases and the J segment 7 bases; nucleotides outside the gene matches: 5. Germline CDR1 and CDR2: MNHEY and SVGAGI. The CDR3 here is CASRATGFGYTF. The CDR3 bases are TGTGCCAGCAGAGCGACAGGGTTTGGCTACACCTTC.

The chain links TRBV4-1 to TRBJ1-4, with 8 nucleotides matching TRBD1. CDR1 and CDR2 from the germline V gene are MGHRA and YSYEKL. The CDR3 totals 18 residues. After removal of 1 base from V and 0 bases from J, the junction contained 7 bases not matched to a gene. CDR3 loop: CASSQGQGRRATNEKLFF. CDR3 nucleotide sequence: TGCGCCAGCAGCCAAGGACAGGGGAGGCGAGCAACTAATGAAAAACTGTTTTTT.

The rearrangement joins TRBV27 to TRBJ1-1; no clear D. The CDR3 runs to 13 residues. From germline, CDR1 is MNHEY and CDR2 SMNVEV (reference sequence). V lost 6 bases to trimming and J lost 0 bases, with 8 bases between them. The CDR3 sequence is CASSPMLNTEAFF. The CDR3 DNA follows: TGTGCCAGCAGCCCGATGTTGAACACTGAAGCTTTCTTT.

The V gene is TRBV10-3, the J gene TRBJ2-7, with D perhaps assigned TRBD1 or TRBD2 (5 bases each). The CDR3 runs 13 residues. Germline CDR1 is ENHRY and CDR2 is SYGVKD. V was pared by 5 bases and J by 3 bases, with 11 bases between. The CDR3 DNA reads TGTGCCATCAGTAGGGACGTCGGCTACGAGCAGTACTTC. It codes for CAISRDVGYEQYF.

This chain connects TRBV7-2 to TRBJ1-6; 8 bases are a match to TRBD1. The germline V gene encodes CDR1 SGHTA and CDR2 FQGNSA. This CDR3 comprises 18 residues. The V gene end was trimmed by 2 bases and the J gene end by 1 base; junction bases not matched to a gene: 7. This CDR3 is CASSLLGQGMSYNSPLHF. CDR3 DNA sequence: TGTGCCAGCAGCTTACTCGGACAGGGAATGTCCTATAATTCACCCCTCCACTTT. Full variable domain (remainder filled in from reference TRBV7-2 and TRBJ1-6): GAGVSQSPSNKVTEKGKDVELRCDPISGHTALYWYRQSLGQGLEFLIYFQGNSAPDKSGLPSDRFSAERTGGSVSTLTIQRTQQEDSAVYLCASSLLGQGMSYNSPLHFGNGTRLTVT.

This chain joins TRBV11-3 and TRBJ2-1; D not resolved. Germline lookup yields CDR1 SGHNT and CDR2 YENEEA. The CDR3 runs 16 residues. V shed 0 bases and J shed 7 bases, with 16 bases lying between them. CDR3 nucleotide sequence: TGTGCCAGCAGCTTAGAAGGGCAGTTGCCTAGGAATGAGCAGTTCTTC. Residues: CASSLEGQLPRNEQFF.

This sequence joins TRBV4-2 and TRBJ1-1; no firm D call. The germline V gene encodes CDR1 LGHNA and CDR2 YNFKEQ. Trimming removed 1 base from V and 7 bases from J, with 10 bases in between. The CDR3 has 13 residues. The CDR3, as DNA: TGTGCCAGCAGCCAAGGGTGGCAGAATGAAGCTTTCTTT. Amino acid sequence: CASSQGWQNEAFF.